This TCR beta chain derives from a study of PD-L1 blockade in urothelial cancer. At the level of the study: Investigators checked blood 3 weeks (second dose) and 6 weeks after treatment start.

In each PCR, synthetic TCR analog templates were spiked in. TCRdb keeps only in-frame clones here, not all; method: immunoSEQ multiplex PCR. The data show about 38,000 clones, 65% to 90% seen once. Time point in this sample: peripheral blood 6 weeks after treatment start. Germline V lookup: CDR1 KGHSH, CDR2 LQKENI. This CDR3 is 13 amino acids long. Trimming removed 5 bases at V and 2 bases at J, with 10 bases between. Source: PBMCs, taken around atezolizumab (anti-PD-L1) treatment. This chain links TRBV18 with TRBJ2-7; D may be TRBD2 (5 bases). The sequence was obtained from a man in his sixties with urothelial cancer. The DNA of the CDR3 is TGTGCCAGCTCAAACGGGATCACCTACGAGCAGTACTTC. This codes for CASSNGITYEQYF.